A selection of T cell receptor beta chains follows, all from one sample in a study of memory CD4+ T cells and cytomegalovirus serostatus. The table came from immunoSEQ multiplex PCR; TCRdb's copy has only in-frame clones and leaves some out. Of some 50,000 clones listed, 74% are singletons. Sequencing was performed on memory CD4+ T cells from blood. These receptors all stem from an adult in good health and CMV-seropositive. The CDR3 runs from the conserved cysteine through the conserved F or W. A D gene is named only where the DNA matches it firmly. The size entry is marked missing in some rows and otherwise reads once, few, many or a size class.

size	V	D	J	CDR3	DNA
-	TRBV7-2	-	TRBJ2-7	CASSLPAAGASSYEQYF	TGTGCCAGCAGCTTGCCGGCGGCAGGCGCTTCCTCCTACGAGCAGTACTTC
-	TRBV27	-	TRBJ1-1	CASSSRVMNTEAFF	TGTGCCAGCAGTTCCAGGGTAATGAACACTGAAGCTTTCTTT
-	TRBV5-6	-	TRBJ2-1	CASSLGFYNEQFF	TGTGCCAGCAGCCTCGGGTTCTACAATGAGCAGTTCTTC
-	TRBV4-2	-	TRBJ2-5	CASSQGLGRETQYF	TGTGCCAGCAGCCAAGGACTAGGGAGGGAGACCCAGTACTTC
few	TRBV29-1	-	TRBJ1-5	CSVLVTWDQPQHF	TGCAGCGTCCTCGTGACGTGGGATCAGCCCCAGCATTTT
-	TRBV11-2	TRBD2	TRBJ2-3	CASSRWTSGGITDTQYF	TGTGCCAGCAGCCGCTGGACTAGCGGGGGGATCACAGATACGCAGTATTTT
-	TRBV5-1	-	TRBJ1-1	CASNRDLNTEAFF	TGCGCCAGCAACAGGGATTTGAACACTGAAGCTTTCTTT
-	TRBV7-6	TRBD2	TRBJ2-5	CASIPREQETQYF	TGTGCCAGCATCCCGCGGGAGCAGGAGACCCAGTACTTC
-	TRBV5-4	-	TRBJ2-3	CASSTSQGTTDTQYF	TGTGCCAGCAGCACCTCACAGGGTACAACAGATACGCAGTATTTT
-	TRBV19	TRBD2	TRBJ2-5	CASSILRGEQETQYF	TGTGCCAGTAGTATCCTGCGGGGGGAACAAGAGACCCAGTACTTC
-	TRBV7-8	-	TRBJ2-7	CASSEGHGYEQYF	TGTGCCAGCAGCGAAGGACACGGCTACGAGCAGTACTTC
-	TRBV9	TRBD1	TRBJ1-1	CASSVRTGGNTEAFF	TGTGCCAGCAGCGTAAGGACAGGGGGGAACACTGAAGCTTTCTTT
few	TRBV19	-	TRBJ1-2	CASSIVSGDGYTF	TGTGCCAGTAGTATAGTGTCAGGGGATGGCTACACCTTC
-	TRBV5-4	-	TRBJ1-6	CASSNWELRTSPLHF	TGTGCCAGCAGCAATTGGGAGCTTCGGACTTCACCCCTCCACTTT
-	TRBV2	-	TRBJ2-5	CASSRVPQETQYF	TGTGCCAGCAGTAGGGTACCGCAAGAGACCCAGTACTTC
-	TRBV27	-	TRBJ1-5	CASSFGGRQPQHF	TGTGCCAGCAGTTTTGGCGGGCGTCAGCCCCAGCATTTT
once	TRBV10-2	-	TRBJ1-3	CASSENRRSSGNTIYF	TGCGCCAGCAGTGAGAATCGACGGAGCTCTGGAAACACCATATATTTT
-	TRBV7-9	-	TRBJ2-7	CASSPRPGRGYEQYF	TGTGCCAGCAGCCCTCGCCCGGGTCGGGGCTACGAGCAGTACTTC
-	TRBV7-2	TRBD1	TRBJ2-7	CASSLQGATSYEQYF	TGTGCCAGCAGCTTACAGGGGGCGACCTCCTACGAGCAGTACTTC
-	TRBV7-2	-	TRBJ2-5	CASSFNPGETQYF	TGTGCCAGCAGCTTTAATCCAGGGGAGACCCAGTACTTC
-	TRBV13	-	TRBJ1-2	CASSSIRGNYGYTF	TGTGCCAGCAGCTCTATCCGGGGTAACTATGGCTACACCTTC
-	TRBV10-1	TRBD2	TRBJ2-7	CASSRLAGEQSEQYF	TGCGCCAGCAGCCGACTAGCGGGGGAACAATCCGAGCAGTACTTC
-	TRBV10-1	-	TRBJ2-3	CASSATDTQYF	TGCGCCAGCAGTGCTACAGATACGCAGTATTTT
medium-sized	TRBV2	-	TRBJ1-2	CASSGSRDRYTF	TGTGCCAGCAGTGGATCCAGGGACCGCTACACCTTC
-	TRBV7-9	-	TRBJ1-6	CASSLKENSPLHF	TGTGCCAGCAGCCTCAAGGAGAATTCACCCCTCCACTTT
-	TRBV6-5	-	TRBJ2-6	CASSYGVGANVLTF	TGTGCCAGCAGTTACGGGGTCGGGGCCAACGTCCTGACTTTC
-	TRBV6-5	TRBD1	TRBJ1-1	CASSSDRGFTEAFF	TGTGCCAGCAGTTCTGACAGGGGGTTCACTGAAGCTTTCTTT